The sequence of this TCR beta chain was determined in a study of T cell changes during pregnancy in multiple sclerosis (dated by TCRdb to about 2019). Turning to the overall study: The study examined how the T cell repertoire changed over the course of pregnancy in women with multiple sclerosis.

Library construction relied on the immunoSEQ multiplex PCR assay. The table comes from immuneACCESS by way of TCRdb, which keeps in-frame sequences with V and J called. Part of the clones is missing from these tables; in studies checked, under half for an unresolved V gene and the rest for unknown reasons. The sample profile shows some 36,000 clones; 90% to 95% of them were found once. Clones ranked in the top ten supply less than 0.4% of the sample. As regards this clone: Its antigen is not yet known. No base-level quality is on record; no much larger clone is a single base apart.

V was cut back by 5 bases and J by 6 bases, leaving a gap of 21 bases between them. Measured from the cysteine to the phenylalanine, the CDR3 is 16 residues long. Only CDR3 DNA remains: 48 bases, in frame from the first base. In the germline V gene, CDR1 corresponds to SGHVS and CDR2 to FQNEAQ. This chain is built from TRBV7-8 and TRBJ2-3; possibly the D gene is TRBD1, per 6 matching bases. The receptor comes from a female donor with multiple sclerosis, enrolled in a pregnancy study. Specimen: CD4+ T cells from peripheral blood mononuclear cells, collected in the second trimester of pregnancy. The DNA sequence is TGTGCCAGCAGCCTACCAAGCAGGGGAAGAGTGGATACGCAGTATTTT. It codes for CASSLPSRGRVDTQYF.